The source of this TCR beta chain is a study of glioma-infiltrating T cells after dendritic cell vaccination. Study in general: At biweekly intervals, patients got three intradermal dendritic cell vaccine injections.

V was pared by 3 bases and J by 2 bases, with 4 bases of the junction left unmatched. CDR1 SGHRS and CDR2 YFSETQ come from the germline V gene. CDR3 length: 14 amino acids. The protocol was immunoSEQ multiplex PCR, while the TCRdb copy is restricted to in-frame clones and leaves out a portion. Of tens of thousands of clones listed, more than 90% are singletons. The sample in question was blood, obtained before dendritic cell vaccination. The gene calls are TRBV5-1 and TRBJ2-5; TRBD2 matches at 7 bases. This clonotype originated in a human donor with glioblastoma. The CDR3 DNA reads as TGCGCCAGCAGCTGGGGGAGGGGTCAAGAGACCCAGTACTTC. Translated, it gives CASSWGRGQETQYF.